The TCR beta chain under discussion was sequenced for a study of metastatic and nonmetastatic thyroid tumors. Across the whole study: Comparison of repertoires was carried out across blood and tumor or nodule tissue from malignant and benign thyroid patients. Regarding the study as a whole: Benign nodules were reported to have significantly lower TCR beta diversity than malignant thyroid tumors, in blood and tumor.

Patients had received no treatment of any kind before thyroid surgery. Remarks on this clone: The antigen is unknown.

TCRdb reprocessed the PCR reads using MiXCR. This table holds roughly 24,000 clones, over 20% found once. The CDR3 extends over 15 amino acids. The germline gives CDR1 MDHEN, CDR2 SYDVKM. V was cut by 5 bases and J by 1 base, with 14 bases left in between. Sequencing was performed on blood. This clonotype originated in a male donor with papillary thyroid cancer or a benign thyroid nodule (not recorded which). Some clones in this sample may be carry-over from other donors' samples. V and J are TRBV28 and TRBJ1-2; maybe TRBD1 (5 bases). The CDR3 spells CASSIPGAVNYGYTF. CDR3 DNA sequence: TGTGCCAGCAGTATTCCCGGGGCGGTTAACTATGGCTACACCTTC.